This T cell receptor (beta chain) was recorded in a study of blood T cell repertoires in COVID-19. Study information: The United States, Italy and Spain provided the acute and convalescent COVID-19 samples. PBMCs, B-cell-depleted T cells, or T cells provided the cDNA or gDNA that made up the material.

Per the original data handling: Reference gene primers were amplified, and this amplification served to estimate nucleated cell counts. Only in-frame clones appear in the TCRdb table, and some are missing; sequencing was by immunoSEQ multiplex PCR. V and J calls and clone size are copied from that table; D and trimming were computed from the DNA. Among around 70,000 clones listed, 80% to 85% were seen once. The origin of this receptor is an older woman with acute or convalescent COVID-19. Sequenced material: peripheral blood.

The CDR3 is CASSPGLREQYF. The CDR3 DNA sequence: TGTGCCAGCAGTCCAGGACTTCGCGAGCAGTACTTC. This chain connects TRBV28 to TRBJ2-7; maybe TRBD2 (5 bases). Germline CDR1 and CDR2: MDHEN and SYDVKM. This CDR3 has 12 residues. V was trimmed by 5 bases and J by 6 bases, leaving 11 bases between them.